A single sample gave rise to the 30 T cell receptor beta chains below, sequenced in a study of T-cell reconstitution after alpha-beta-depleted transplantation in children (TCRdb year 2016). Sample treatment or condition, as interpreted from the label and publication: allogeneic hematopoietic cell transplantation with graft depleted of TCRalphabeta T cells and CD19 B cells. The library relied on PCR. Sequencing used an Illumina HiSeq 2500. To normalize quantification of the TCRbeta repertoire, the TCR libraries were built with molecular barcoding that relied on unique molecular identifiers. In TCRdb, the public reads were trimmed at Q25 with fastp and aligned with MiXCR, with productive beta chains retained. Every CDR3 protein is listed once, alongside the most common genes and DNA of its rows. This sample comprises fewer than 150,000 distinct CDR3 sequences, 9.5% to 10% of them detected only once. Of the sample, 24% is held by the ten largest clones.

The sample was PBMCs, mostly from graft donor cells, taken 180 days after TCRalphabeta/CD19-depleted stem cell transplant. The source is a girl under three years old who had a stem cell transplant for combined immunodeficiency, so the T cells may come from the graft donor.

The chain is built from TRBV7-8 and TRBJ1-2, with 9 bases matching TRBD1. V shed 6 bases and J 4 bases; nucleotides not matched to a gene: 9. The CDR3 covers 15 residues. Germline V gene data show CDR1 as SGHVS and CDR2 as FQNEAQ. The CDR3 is CASRGQGPPTYGYTF. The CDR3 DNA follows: TGTGCCAGCAGAGGACAGGGGCCTCCTACCTATGGCTACACCTTC.

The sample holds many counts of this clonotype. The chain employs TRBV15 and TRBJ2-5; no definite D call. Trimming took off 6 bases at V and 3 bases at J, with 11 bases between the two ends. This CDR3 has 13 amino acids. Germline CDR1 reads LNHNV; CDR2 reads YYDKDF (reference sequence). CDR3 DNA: TGTGCCACCAGACCTCAGAGCAAAGAGACCCAGTACTTC. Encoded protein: CATRPQSKETQYF.

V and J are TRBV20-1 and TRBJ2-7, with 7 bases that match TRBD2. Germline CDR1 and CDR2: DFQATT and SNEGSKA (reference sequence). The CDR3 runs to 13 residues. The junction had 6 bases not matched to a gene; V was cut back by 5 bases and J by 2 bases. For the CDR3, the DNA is TGCAGTGCTGGGGGGGGGGATCCCTACGAGCAGTACTTC. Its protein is CSAGGGDPYEQYF.

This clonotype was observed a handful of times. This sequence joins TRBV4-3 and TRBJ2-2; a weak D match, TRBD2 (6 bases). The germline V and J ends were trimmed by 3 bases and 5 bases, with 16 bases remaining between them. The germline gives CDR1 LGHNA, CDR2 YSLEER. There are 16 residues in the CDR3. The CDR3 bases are TGCGCCAGCAGCCATAGGGCCGGGGGTTGGACCGGGGAGCTGTTTTTT. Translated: CASSHRAGGWTGELFF.

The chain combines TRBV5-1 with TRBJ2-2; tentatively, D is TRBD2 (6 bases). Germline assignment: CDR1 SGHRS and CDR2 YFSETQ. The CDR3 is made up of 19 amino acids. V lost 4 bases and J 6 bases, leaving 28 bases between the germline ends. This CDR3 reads CASSLEGPHSLSRPGELFF. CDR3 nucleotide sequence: TGCGCCAGCAGCCTGGAGGGTCCTCATTCTTTGTCGCGGCCCGGGGAGCTGTTTTTT.

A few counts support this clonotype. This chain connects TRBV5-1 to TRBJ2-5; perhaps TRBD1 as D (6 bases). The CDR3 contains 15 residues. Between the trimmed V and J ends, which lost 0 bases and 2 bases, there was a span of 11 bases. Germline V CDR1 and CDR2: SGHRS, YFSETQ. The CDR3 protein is CASSLVTQGQETQYF. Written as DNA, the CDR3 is TGCGCCAGCAGCTTGGTCACACAGGGACAAGAGACCCAGTACTTC.

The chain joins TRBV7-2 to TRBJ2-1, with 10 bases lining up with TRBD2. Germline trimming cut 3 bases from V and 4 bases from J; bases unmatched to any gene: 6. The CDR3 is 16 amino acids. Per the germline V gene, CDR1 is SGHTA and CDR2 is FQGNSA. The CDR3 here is CASSLGGLAAYNEQFF. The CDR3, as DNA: TGTGCCAGCAGCTTGGGTGGACTAGCGGCTTACAATGAGCAGTTCTTC.

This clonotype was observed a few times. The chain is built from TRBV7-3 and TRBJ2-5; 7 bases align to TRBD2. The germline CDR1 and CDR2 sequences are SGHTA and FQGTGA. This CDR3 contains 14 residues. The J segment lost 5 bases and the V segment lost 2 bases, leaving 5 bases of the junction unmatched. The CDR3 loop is CASSLWRLAETQYF. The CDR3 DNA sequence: TGTGCCAGCAGCTTATGGCGACTAGCTGAGACCCAGTACTTC.

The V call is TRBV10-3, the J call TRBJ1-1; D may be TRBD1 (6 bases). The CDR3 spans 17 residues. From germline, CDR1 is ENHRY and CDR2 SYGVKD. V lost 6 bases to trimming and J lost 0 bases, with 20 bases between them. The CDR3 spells CAIRGRGGPGMNTEAFF. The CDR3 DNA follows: TGTGCCATCAGGGGCAGGGGAGGCCCCGGGATGAACACTGAAGCTTTCTTT.

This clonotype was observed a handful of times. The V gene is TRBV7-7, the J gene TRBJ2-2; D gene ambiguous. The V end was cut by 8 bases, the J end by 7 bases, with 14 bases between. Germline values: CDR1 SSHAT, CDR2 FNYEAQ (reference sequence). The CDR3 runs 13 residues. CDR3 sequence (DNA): TGTGCCAGCTGTCTCAGAGTGGGCGGGGAGCTGTTTTTT. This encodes CASCLRVGGELFF.

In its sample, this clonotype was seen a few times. The CDR3 loop is CASSQDSTGWYEQYF. CDR3 DNA: TGCGCCAGCAGCCAAGATTCGACAGGGTGGTACGAGCAGTACTTC. The chain joins TRBV4-3 to TRBJ2-7; TRBD1 matches at 7 bases. Germline trimming cut 0 bases from V and 4 bases from J; bases unmatched to any gene: 6. CDR1 and CDR2 (germline): LGHNA, YSLEER. The CDR3 is made up of 15 amino acids.

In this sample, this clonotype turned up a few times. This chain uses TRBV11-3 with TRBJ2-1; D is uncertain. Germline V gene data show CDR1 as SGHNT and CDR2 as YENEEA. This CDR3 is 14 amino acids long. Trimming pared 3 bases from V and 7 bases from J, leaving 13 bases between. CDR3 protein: CASSLSPRRNEQFF. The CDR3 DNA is TGTGCCAGCAGCTTGTCTCCCAGGAGAAATGAGCAGTTCTTC.

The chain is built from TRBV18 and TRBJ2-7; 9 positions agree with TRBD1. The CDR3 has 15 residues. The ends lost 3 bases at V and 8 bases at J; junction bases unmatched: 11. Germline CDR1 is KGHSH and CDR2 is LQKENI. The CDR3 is CASSPFWTGDPKQYF. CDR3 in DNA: TGTGCCAGCTCACCCTTCTGGACAGGGGATCCGAAGCAGTACTTC.

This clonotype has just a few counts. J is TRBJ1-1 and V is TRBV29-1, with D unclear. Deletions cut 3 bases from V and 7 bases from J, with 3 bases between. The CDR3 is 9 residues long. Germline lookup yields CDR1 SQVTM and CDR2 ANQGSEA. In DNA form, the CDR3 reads TGCAGCGTTGACAGTGAAGCTTTCTTT. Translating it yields CSVDSEAFF.

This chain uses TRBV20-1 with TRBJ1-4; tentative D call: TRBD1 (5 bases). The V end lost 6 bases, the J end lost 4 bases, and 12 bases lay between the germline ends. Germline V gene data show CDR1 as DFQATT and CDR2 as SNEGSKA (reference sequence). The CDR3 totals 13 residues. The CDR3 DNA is TGCAGTGCCCCGGGGCTCGTTAATGAAAAACTGTTTTTT. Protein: CSAPGLVNEKLFF.

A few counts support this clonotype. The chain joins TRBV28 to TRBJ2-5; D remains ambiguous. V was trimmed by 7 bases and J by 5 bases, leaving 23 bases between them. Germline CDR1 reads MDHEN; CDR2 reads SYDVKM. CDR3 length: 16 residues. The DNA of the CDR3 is TGTGCCAGCAATTCCTGGGCGTCCGTCTACGCGGAGACCCAGTACTTC. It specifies CASNSWASVYAETQYF.

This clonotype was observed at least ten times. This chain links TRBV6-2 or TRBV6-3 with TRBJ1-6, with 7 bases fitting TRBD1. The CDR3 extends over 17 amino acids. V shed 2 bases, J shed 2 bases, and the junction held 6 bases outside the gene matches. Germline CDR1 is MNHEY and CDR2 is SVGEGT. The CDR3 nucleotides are TGTGCCAGCAGTTACCAAACAGGGGCGGCCTATAATTCACCCCTCCACTTT. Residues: CASSYQTGAAYNSPLHF.

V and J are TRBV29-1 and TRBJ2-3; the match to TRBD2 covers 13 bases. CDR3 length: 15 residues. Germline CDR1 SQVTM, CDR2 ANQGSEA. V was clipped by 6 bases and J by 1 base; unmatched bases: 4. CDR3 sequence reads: CSVKLAGGGTDTQYF. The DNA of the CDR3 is TGCAGCGTAAAACTAGCGGGAGGGGGCACAGATACGCAGTATTTT.

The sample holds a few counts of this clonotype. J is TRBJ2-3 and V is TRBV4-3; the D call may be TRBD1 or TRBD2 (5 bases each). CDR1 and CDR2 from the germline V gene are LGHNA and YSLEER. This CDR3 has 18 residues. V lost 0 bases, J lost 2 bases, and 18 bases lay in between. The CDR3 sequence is CASSQDAIRGRLTDTQYF. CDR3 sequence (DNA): TGCGCCAGCAGCCAAGATGCAATCCGGGGCCGCCTCACAGATACGCAGTATTTT.

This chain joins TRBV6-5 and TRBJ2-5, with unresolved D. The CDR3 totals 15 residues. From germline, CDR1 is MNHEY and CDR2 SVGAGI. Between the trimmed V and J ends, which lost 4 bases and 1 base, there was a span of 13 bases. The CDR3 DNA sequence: TGTGCCAGCAGTTCCGAAAGGACGGCCCAAGAGACCCAGTACTTC. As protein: CASSSERTAQETQYF.

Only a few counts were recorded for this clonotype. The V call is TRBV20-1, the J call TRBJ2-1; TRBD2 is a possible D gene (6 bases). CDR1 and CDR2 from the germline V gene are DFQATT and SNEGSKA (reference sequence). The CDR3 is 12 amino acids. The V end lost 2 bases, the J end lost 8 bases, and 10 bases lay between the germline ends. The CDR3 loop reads CSARPGRHEQFF. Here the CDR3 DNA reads TGCAGTGCTAGACCAGGGAGGCATGAGCAGTTCTTC.

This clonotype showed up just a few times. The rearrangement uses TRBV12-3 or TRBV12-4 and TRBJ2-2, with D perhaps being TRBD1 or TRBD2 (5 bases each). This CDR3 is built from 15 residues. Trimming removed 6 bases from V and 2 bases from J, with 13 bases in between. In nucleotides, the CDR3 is TGTGCCAGCAGATCTGGGACCCTAAACACCGGGGAGCTGTTTTTT. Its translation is CASRSGTLNTGELFF.

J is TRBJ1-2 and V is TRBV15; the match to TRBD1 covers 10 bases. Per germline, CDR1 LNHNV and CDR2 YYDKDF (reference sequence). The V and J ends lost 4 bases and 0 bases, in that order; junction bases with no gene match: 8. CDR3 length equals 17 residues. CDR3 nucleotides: TGTGCCACCAGCAAATCGGGACAGGGGCTAACTAACTATGGCTACACCTTC. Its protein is CATSKSGQGLTNYGYTF.

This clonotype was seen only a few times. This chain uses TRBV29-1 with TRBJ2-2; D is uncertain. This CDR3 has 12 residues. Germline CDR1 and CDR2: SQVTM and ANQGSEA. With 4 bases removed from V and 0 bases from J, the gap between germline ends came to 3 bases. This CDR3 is CSVVTNTGELFF. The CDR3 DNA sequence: TGCAGCGTTGTTACGAACACCGGGGAGCTGTTTTTT.

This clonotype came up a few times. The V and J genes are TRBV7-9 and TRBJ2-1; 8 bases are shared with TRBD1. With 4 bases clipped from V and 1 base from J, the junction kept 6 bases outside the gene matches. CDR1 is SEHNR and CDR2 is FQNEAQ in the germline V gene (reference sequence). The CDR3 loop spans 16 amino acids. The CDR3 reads CASSSRTGPSYNEQFF. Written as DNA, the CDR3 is TGTGCCAGCAGCTCAAGGACAGGGCCTTCCTACAATGAGCAGTTCTTC.

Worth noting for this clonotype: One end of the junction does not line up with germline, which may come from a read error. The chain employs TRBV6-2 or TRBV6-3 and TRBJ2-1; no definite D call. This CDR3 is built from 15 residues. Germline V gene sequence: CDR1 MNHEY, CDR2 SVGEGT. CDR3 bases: TGTTCCAGCAGTTACCTAGGAGTAAGGTACAATGAGCAGTTCTTC. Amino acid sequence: CSSSYLGVRYNEQFF.

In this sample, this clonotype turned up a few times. The CDR3 DNA reads TGCGCCAGCAGCTTGGGGGGACAGGGGGCGCACACAGATACGCAGTATTTT. This codes for CASSLGGQGAHTDTQYF. V and J are TRBV5-1 and TRBJ2-3; TRBD1 aligns across 12 bases. The CDR3 sequence is 17 residues long. CDR1 and CDR2 (germline): SGHRS, YFSETQ. With V trimmed by 0 bases and J by 2 bases, 4 bases remained unmatched.

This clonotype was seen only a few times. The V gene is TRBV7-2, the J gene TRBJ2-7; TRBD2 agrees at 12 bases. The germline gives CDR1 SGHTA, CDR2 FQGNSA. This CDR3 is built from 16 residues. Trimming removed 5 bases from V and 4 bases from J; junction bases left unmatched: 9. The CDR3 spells CASSTWLAGGPYEQYF. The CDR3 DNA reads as TGTGCCAGCAGCACTTGGCTAGCGGGAGGGCCTTACGAGCAGTACTTC.

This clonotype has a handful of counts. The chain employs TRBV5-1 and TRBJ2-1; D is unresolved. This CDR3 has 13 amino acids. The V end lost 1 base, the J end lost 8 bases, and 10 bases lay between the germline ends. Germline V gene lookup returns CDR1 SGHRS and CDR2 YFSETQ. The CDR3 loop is CASSLPSKYEQFF. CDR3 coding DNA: TGCGCCAGCAGCTTGCCCAGCAAGTATGAGCAGTTCTTC.

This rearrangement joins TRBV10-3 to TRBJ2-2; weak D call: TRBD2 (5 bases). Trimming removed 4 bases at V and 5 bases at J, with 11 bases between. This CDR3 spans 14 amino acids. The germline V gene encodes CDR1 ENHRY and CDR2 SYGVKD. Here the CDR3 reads CAISVVGKTGELFF. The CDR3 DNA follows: TGTGCCATCAGTGTCGTCGGGAAAACCGGGGAGCTGTTTTTT.